This T cell receptor beta chain was profiled in a study of blood T cell repertoires in COVID-19. Clones were sequenced by immunoSEQ multiplex PCR, and TCRdb holds only the in-frame ones, with some missing. The sample holds 130,000 to 150,000 clones, approximately 84% seen once. The CDR3 sequence is 15 residues long. Germline CDR1 and CDR2: LNHDA and SQIVND (reference sequence). Deletions cut 3 bases from V and 3 bases from J, with 15 bases between. The chain has TRBV19 and TRBJ2-7, with D perhaps matching TRBD1 (6 bases). Material for sequencing was peripheral blood. This sequence originates from a woman aged 55 to 70 with acute or convalescent COVID-19. CDR3 amino acids: CASSITLRGLYEQYF. The CDR3, as DNA: TGTGCCAGTAGTATCACCCTCAGGGGTCTCTACGAGCAGTACTTC.